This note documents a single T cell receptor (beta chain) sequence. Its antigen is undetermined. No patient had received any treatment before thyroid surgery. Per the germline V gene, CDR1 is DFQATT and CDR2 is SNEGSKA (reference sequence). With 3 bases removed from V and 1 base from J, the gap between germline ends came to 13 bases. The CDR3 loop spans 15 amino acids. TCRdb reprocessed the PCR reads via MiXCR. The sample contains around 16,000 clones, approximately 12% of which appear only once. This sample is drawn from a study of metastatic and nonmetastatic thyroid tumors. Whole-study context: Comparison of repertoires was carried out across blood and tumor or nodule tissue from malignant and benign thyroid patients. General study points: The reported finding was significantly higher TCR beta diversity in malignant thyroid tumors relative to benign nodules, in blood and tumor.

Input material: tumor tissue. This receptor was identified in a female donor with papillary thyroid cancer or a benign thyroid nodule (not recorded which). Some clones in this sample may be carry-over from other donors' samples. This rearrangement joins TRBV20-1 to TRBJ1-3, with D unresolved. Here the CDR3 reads CSARDSTLSGNTIYF. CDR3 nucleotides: TGCAGTGCTAGGGATTCTACTTTATCTGGAAACACCATATATTTT.